The 30 T cell receptor beta chains reported below all come from one sample, sequenced in a study of T cell responses to AZD1222 COVID-19 vaccine. Sequenced by immunoSEQ multiplex PCR; TCRdb stores in-frame clones only, minus some. The table has about 150,000 clones, about 88% seen once. Sequencing used peripheral blood, obtained on day 0 of AZD1222 vaccination. The receptor set was obtained from an adult in good health.

The rearrangement uses TRBV29-1 and TRBJ2-7; D perhaps matches TRBD1 (6 bases). V lost 5 bases to trimming and J lost 2 bases, with 13 bases between them. Looked up from germline, CDR1 is SQVTM and CDR2 is ANQGSEA. This CDR3 comprises 13 residues. The CDR3 loop reads CSVIRDTAYEQYF. The CDR3 bases are TGCAGCGTTATCCGGGACACAGCCTACGAGCAGTACTTC.

The chain employs TRBV3-1 (or the pseudogene TRBV3-2) and TRBJ2-1; weak D call: TRBD2 (6 bases). In germline, CDR1 is LGHDT, CDR2 YNNKEL (reference sequence). This CDR3 is 12 amino acids long. Trimming removed 4 bases at V and 11 bases at J, with 12 bases between. This chain's CDR3 is CASSLTREKQFF. CDR3 in DNA: TGTGCCAGCAGCCTAACCCGGGAGAAGCAGTTCTTC.

The chain uses TRBV7-2 and TRBJ1-5, with a possible D match to TRBD1 (6 bases). Trimming left V 4 bases short and J 7 bases short, with 17 bases between. The CDR3 consists of 15 residues. The germline gives CDR1 SGHTA, CDR2 FQGNSA. The CDR3 nucleotides read TGTGCCAGCAGCTCGCTCAGGGGTGGGAGCCAGCCCCAGCATTTT. Protein: CASSSLRGGSQPQHF.

This rearrangement joins TRBV7-3 to TRBJ2-3, with D possibly being TRBD2 (5 bases). Trimming pared 3 bases from V and 4 bases from J, leaving 11 bases between. Germline CDR1 and CDR2: SGHTA and FQGTGA. CDR3 length: 14 amino acids. CDR3 sequence: CASSLSSGPDTQYF. The CDR3 region has the DNA TGTGCCAGCAGCTTGTCCAGCGGCCCAGATACGCAGTATTTT.

CDR3 bases: TGTGCCAGCAGTTACAGGGAAGGACCACGGTTCTTT. This encodes CASSYREGPRFF. V and J are TRBV6-5 and TRBJ1-1; D remains unclear. The CDR3 has 12 amino acids. Germline values: CDR1 MNHEY, CDR2 SVGAGI. The V end was cut by 2 bases, the J end by 14 bases, with 15 bases between.

The chain couples TRBV21-1 to TRBJ2-5; TRBD2 is the table's D call and was not checked against the DNA. TRBV21-1 is listed as a pseudogene. CDR3 length: 13 amino acids. As DNA, the CDR3 is TGTGCCAGCAGCAGTCGACGGGTCGGGACCCAGTACTTC. As protein: CASSSRRVGTQYF.

CDR3 in amino acids: CASTDRGLQETQYF. As DNA, the CDR3 is TGTGCCAGCACCGACAGGGGCCTCCAAGAGACCCAGTACTTC. V and J are TRBV25-1 and TRBJ2-5; 8 positions agree with TRBD1. The germline V gene encodes CDR1 MGHDK and CDR2 SYGVNS. The CDR3 sequence is 14 residues long. V shed 7 bases and J 1 base; nucleotides not matched to a gene: 5.

The CDR3 is CASSQESWGGLGNEQFF. The DNA of the CDR3 is TGCGCCAGCAGCCAAGAGTCGTGGGGGGGCCTTGGCAATGAGCAGTTCTTC. The chain combines TRBV4-3 with TRBJ2-1, with TRBD2 as a possible D gene (7 bases). Trimming shortened V by 0 bases and J by 6 bases, and 18 bases separated the two germline ends. Germline V lookup: CDR1 LGHNA, CDR2 YSLEER. CDR3 length: 17 amino acids.

J is TRBJ1-5 and V is TRBV10-2; 11 bases are a match to TRBD1. The CDR3 length is 15 residues. The germline CDR1 and CDR2 sequences are WSHSY and SAAADI. Unmatched junction bases numbered 3, after V lost 3 bases and J lost 5 bases. CDR3 DNA: TGCGCCAGCAGTGAACGGACAGGGGGCGATCAGCCCCAGCATTTT. Translation: CASSERTGGDQPQHF.

V gene TRBV6-5 combines with J gene TRBJ2-3, with D perhaps TRBD2 (6 bases). CDR3 length: 14 amino acids. Trimming left V 7 bases short and J 0 bases short, with 11 bases between. Germline lookup yields CDR1 MNHEY and CDR2 SVGAGI. In nucleotides, the CDR3 is TGTGCCAGCAACGGCGGGATGAGCACAGATACGCAGTATTTT. Translation gives CASNGGMSTDTQYF.

The rearrangement uses TRBV5-6 and TRBJ1-1; tentatively, D is TRBD1 (5 bases). From germline, CDR1 is SGHDT and CDR2 YYEEEE. The CDR3 is 14 residues long. The V end was cut by 1 base, the J end by 6 bases, with 13 bases between. In DNA form, the CDR3 reads TGTGCCAGCAGCTTGCGGGGGTGGAGTTCTGAAGCTTTCTTT. Translation: CASSLRGWSSEAFF.

The CDR3 loop reads CASSLLGNQPQHF. CDR3 nucleotides: TGTGCCAGCAGTTTATTGGGCAATCAGCCCCAGCATTTT. The V and J genes are TRBV28 and TRBJ1-5; D uncertain. Trimming pared 1 base from V and 2 bases from J, leaving 3 bases between. The CDR3 totals 13 residues. The germline gives CDR1 MDHEN, CDR2 SYDVKM.

The J gene is TRBJ2-3, the V gene TRBV27; either TRBD1 or TRBD2 may supply D (5 bases each). Germline values: CDR1 MNHEY, CDR2 SMNVEV (reference sequence). The CDR3 is 15 residues long. Trimming took 5 bases from V and 1 from J, leaving 13 bases between them. For the CDR3, the DNA is TGTGCCAGCAGTCTCCGGGACGGTGGCACAGATACGCAGTATTTT. Its protein is CASSLRDGGTDTQYF.

This sequence joins TRBV6-5 and TRBJ2-1, with 8 bases lining up with TRBD1. Germline V gene data show CDR1 as MNHEY and CDR2 as SVGAGI. J lost 10 bases, V lost 2 bases, and 10 bases had no gene match. The CDR3 has 15 residues. In nucleotides, the CDR3 is TGTGCCAGCAGTTACCAACAGGGGGTCTCGGCCGAGCAGTTCTTC. This codes for CASSYQQGVSAEQFF.

The chain links TRBV3-1 (or the pseudogene TRBV3-2) to TRBJ1-2; 7 bases match TRBD1. CDR1 and CDR2 (germline): LGHDT, YNNKEL (reference sequence). With 4 bases clipped from V and 7 bases from J, the junction kept 12 bases outside the gene matches. This CDR3 is 15 amino acids long. In nucleotides, the CDR3 is TGTGCCAGCAGCCCGCGGCAAAGACAGGGTGCTGGCTACACCTTC. It translates to CASSPRQRQGAGYTF.

This rearrangement joins TRBV20-1 to TRBJ2-3; tentatively, D is TRBD2 (5 bases). The V end was cut by 7 bases, the J end by 5 bases, with 10 bases between. This CDR3 contains 11 residues. Germline-derived CDR1 and CDR2 are DFQATT and SNEGSKA (reference sequence). The CDR3 sequence is CSGGGLDTQYF. CDR3 in DNA: TGCAGTGGAGGAGGCTTAGATACGCAGTATTTT.

The rearrangement links TRBV6-6 to TRBJ1-6, with D perhaps TRBD1 (5 bases). Germline V gene lookup returns CDR1 MNHNY and CDR2 SVGAGI (reference sequence). The germline V and J ends were trimmed by 5 bases and 6 bases, with 11 bases remaining between them. This CDR3 has 14 residues. CDR3 DNA sequence: TGTGCCAGCAGTCCCGGGACGGTTAATTCACCCCTCCACTTT. This translates into CASSPGTVNSPLHF.

This chain links TRBV12-5 with TRBJ2-7, with 8 positions matching TRBD2. Germline CDR1 LGHNT, CDR2 FRNRAP. J was trimmed by 6 bases and V by 3 bases; bases with no gene match: 7. CDR3 length: 14 residues. DNA for the CDR3: TGTGCTAGTGGTTTCACGGGAGGGCCGAGCGAGCAGTACTTC. Residues: CASGFTGGPSEQYF.

The genes are TRBV7-9 and TRBJ2-2; 8 bases are shared with TRBD1. This CDR3 region has 15 residues. Looked up from germline, CDR1 is SEHNR and CDR2 is FQNEAQ (reference sequence). The J segment lost 8 bases and the V segment lost 4 bases, leaving 9 bases of the junction unmatched. CDR3 amino acids: CASSSVQGAAGELFF. The DNA for the CDR3 is TGTGCCAGCAGCTCAGTTCAGGGGGCGGCTGGGGAGCTGTTTTTT.

The V gene is TRBV5-6, the J gene TRBJ2-3; TRBD2 matches 7 bases. The junction had 11 bases not matched to a gene; V was cut back by 1 base and J by 6 bases. Germline lookup yields CDR1 SGHDT and CDR2 YYEEEE. CDR3 length: 16 residues. The CDR3 protein is CASSLYRLADVDTQYF. CDR3 DNA: TGTGCCAGCAGCTTGTATCGGCTAGCGGACGTGGATACGCAGTATTTT.

This clone has only one observation. The chain has TRBV15 and TRBJ1-4; tentative D call: TRBD1 (5 bases). Germline CDR1 and CDR2: LNHNV and YYDKDF (reference sequence). The CDR3 extends over 16 amino acids. V was clipped by 1 base and J by 5 bases, with 14 bases between them. The CDR3: CATSRGPWGENEKLFF. CDR3 DNA sequence: TGTGCCACCAGCAGAGGCCCCTGGGGGGAAAATGAAAAACTGTTTTTT.

This chain connects TRBV15 to TRBJ1-2, with D maybe TRBD1 (5 bases). This CDR3 is 17 amino acids long. The V gene lost 0 bases and the J gene lost 4 bases, with 18 bases spanning the gap. Germline lookup yields CDR1 LNHNV and CDR2 YYDKDF (reference sequence). The CDR3 reads CATSREGGSTGTYGYTF. The CDR3 nucleotides read TGTGCCACCAGCAGAGAGGGGGGATCCACCGGGACCTATGGCTACACCTTC. Supplemented by reference TRBV15 and TRBJ1-2, the full variable domain reads DAMVIQNPRYQVTQFGKPVTLSCSQTLNHNVMYWYQQKSSQAPKLLFHYYDKDFNNEADTPDNFQSRRPNTSFCFLDIRSPGLGDTAMYLCATSREGGSTGTYGYTFGSGTRLTVV.

The chain couples TRBV7-8 to TRBJ1-3; possibly TRBD1 for D (5 bases). Germline lookup yields CDR1 SGHVS and CDR2 FQNEAQ. V lost 5 bases and J lost 0, with 14 bases in between. The CDR3 contains 16 residues. CDR3: CASSPLTGHSGNTIYF. The DNA of the CDR3 is TGTGCCAGCAGCCCCCTTACGGGGCACTCTGGAAACACCATATATTTT.

The chain is built from TRBV29-1 and TRBJ1-1; TRBD1 aligns across 7 bases. The CDR3 runs 13 residues. The germline V gene encodes CDR1 SQVTM and CDR2 ANQGSEA. V lost 3 bases and J lost 6; bases outside the gene matches: 7. The CDR3 bases are TGCAGCGTTGATCTAGGGGGCGGGGCTGAAGCTTTCTTT. Translated, it gives CSVDLGGGAEAFF.

The rearrangement joins TRBV9 to TRBJ1-4, with TRBD1 identical over 8 bases. Trimming took 4 bases from V and 0 from J; bases not matched to a gene: 8. The CDR3 is 17 residues long. In germline, CDR1 is SGDLS, CDR2 YYNGEE. The CDR3 region has the DNA TGTGCCAGCAGCCCCCGGACAGGGCGTTCAACTAATGAAAAACTGTTTTTT. This gives the protein CASSPRTGRSTNEKLFF.

The V call is TRBV27, the J call TRBJ1-5, with a weak D call TRBD1 (5 bases). Trimming removed 4 bases at V and 5 bases at J, with 9 bases between. Germline CDR1 and CDR2: MNHEY and SMNVEV (reference sequence). The CDR3 length is 13 residues. This CDR3 reads CASSSGTYQPQHF. CDR3 bases: TGTGCCAGCAGTTCCGGGACGTATCAGCCCCAGCATTTT.

The chain carries TRBV7-8 and TRBJ1-1; tentatively, D is TRBD1 (5 bases). Germline CDR1 and CDR2: SGHVS and FQNEAQ. This CDR3 is built from 12 residues. V lost 1 base and J lost 10, with 10 bases in between. This chain's CDR3 is CASSLVERGAFF. CDR3 sequence (DNA): TGTGCCAGCAGCTTAGTTGAGAGGGGAGCTTTCTTT.

The J gene is TRBJ2-1, the V gene TRBV9, with D perhaps being TRBD1 or TRBD2 (6 bases each). Germline V gene data show CDR1 as SGDLS and CDR2 as YYNGEE. The V end was cut by 0 bases, the J end by 0 bases, with 16 bases between. This CDR3 has 18 amino acids. CDR3 nucleotide sequence: TGTGCCAGCAGCGTAGATCATTCCGGGGGCCGCTCCTACAATGAGCAGTTCTTC. This encodes CASSVDHSGGRSYNEQFF.

J is TRBJ1-3 and V is TRBV21-1; the table names TRBD1, a call not compared with the DNA. TRBV21-1 has pseudogene status. This CDR3 spans 17 amino acids. Here the CDR3 reads CASHPSGQANSGNTIYF. The DNA of the CDR3 is TGTGCCAGCCACCCTTCAGGGCAGGCCAACTCTGGAAACACCATATATTTT.

Points on this clone: This CDR3 is also generated by other DNA sequences in the sample. This sequence joins TRBV18 and TRBJ1-1, with D possibly TRBD1 on 5 matching bases. V was clipped by 1 base and J by 3 bases, with 6 bases between them. This CDR3 comprises 13 residues. CDR1 is KGHSH, CDR2 LQKENI, per germline. CDR3 coding DNA: TGTGCCAGCTCACCACTCAGGGACACTGAAGCTTTCTTT. As protein: CASSPLRDTEAFF. The full variable domain, rest sourced from reference TRBV18 and TRBJ1-1, is NAGVMQNPRHLVRRRGQEARLRCSPMKGHSHVYWYRQLPEEGLKFMVYLQKENIIDESGMPKERFSAEFPKEGPSILRIQQVVRGDSAAYFCASSPLRDTEAFFGQGTRLTVV.